The source of this T cell receptor beta chain is a study of T cells in Graves' hyperthyroidism and ophthalmopathy. General study results and limits: Blood also held most thyroid clonotypes expanded beyond 0.001.

Researchers took RNA transcripts and amplified the TCR beta CDR3 regions from them. The HTBI primer set served for first-round RT-PCR of the TCR CDR3. TCRdb reanalysed the multiplex PCR reads using MiXCR and keeps one entry per CDR3 protein. This table holds 550,000 to 800,000 distinct CDR3 sequences, less than 20% found once. The sample holds many counts of this clonotype. Its antigen is currently unknown. The definition of stable Graves' hyperthyroidism was no ophthalmopathy progression within 18 months. Uncontrolled infection, other autoimmune disease, pregnancy or lactation led to exclusion. CDR1 and CDR2 from the germline V gene are MDHEN and SYDVKM. The CDR3 length is 14 residues. With 7 bases removed from V and 4 bases from J, the gap between germline ends came to 14 bases.

The sample comprised blood. The chain joins TRBV28 to TRBJ2-1; TRBD2 is a possible D gene (6 bases). The TCR originated in a man between 18 and 29 years old with Graves' hyperthyroidism. For the CDR3, the DNA is TGTGCCAGCACCCCGACTAGAACGTACAATGAGCAGTTCTTC. Its protein is CASTPTRTYNEQFF. Drawing the rest from reference TRBV28 and TRBJ2-1, the complete variable domain is DVKVTQSSRYLVKRTGEKVFLECVQDMDHENMFWYRQDPGLGLRLIYFSYDVKMKEKGDIPEGYSVSREKKERFSLILESASTNQTSMYLCASTPTRTYNEQFFGPGTRLTVL.